This entry features one TCR beta chain sequence. Its specificity is not known. The sample is drawn from a study of cytomegalovirus exposure and HLA in healthy donors. The V end was cut by 1 base, the J end by 0 bases, with 14 bases between. CDR3 length: 17 residues. Germline loops: CDR1 SGHDT, CDR2 YYEEEE. PCR employed 60 Vbeta and 13 Jbeta primers. Profiled with immunoSEQ multiplex PCR; TCRdb holds only in-frame clones, not every one. Altogether under 200,000 clones are present, around 78% being singletons, with the ten largest covering approximately 2.2%. Study-level findings and limits: The later analysis indicated that the majority of CMV-associated TCR beta chains appeared HLA-restricted.

The donors gave bone marrow, and they were healthy. The sequence came from a young woman in good health and CMV-seropositive. Sequences were obtained from PBMCs. The chain recombines TRBV5-6 with TRBJ2-1; D is perhaps TRBD1 (6 bases). CDR3 nucleotide sequence: TGTGCCAGCAGCTTGTTCAGGGGCCAAAGCTCCTACAATGAGCAGTTCTTC. Its protein is CASSLFRGQSSYNEQFF. Looking up the rest from reference TRBV5-6 and TRBJ2-1 gives the full variable domain: DAGVTQSPTHLIKTRGQQVTLRCSPKSGHDTVSWYQQALGQGPQFIFQYYEEEERQRGNFPDRFSGHQFPNYSSELNVNALLLGDSALYLCASSLFRGQSSYNEQFFGPGTRLTVL.